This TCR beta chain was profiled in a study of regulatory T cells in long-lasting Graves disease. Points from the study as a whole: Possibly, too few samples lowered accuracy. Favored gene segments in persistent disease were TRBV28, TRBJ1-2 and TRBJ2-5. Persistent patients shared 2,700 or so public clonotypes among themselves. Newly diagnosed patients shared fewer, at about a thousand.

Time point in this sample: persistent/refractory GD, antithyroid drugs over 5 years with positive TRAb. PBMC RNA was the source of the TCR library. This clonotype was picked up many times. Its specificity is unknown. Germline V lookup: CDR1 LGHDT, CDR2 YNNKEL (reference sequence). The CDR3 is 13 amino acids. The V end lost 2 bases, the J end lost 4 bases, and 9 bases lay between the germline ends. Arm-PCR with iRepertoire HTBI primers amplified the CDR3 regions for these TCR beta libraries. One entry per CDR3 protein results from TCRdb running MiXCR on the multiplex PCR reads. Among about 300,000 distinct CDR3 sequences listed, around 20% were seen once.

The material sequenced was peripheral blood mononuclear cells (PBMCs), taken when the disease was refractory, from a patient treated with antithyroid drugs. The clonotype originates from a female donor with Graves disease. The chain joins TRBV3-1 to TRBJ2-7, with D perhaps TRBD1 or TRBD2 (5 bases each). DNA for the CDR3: TGTGCCAGCAGCCAACTGGGACCGTACGAGCAGTACTTC. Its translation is CASSQLGPYEQYF.